This TCR beta chain was documented in a study of neurological immune-mediated disorders. Germline V gene data show CDR1 as SGHRS and CDR2 as YFSETQ. V was clipped by 1 base and J by 1 base, with 3 bases between them. The CDR3 is 12 residues long. The starting material, 2 million PBMCs stored at -80 C, gave rise to the unsorted libraries. Synthesis of cDNA was performed by 5'RACE using 10-nucleotide random UMIs. TCRdb passed the 5' RACE reads through MiXCR, listing each CDR3 protein once. The sample has 45,000 or so distinct CDR3 sequences, about 13% seen once. Material: PBMCs. V and J are TRBV5-1 and TRBJ2-7, with D unresolved. The source is a female donor in good health. The CDR3 protein is CASSLNSYEQYF. CDR3 bases: TGCGCCAGCAGCTTGAATTCCTACGAGCAGTACTTC.